These T cell receptor beta chains were read from a single sample in a study of shared clonotypes between healthy human individuals. Libraries were prepared by immunoSEQ multiplex PCR; TCRdb keeps only in-frame clonotypes and omits some of them. Of 700,000 to 950,000 clones listed, 90% to 98% are singletons. What was sequenced was naive CD8+ T cells sorted from blood. The receptors were gathered from a young man in good health. CDR3s include the opening cysteine and the closing phenylalanine or tryptophan. A D gene is named only where the DNA matches it firmly. Rows give clone size only sometimes, using once, few, many, or a class for an expanded clone.

v_gene,j_gene,d_gene,abundance,CDR3aa,CDR3nt
TRBV7-9,TRBJ1-5,-,-,CASSLTNQPQHF,TGTGCCAGCAGCTTAACGAATCAGCCCCAGCATTTT
TRBV15,TRBJ2-7,TRBD2,-,CATSRDRLAGYEQYF,TGTGCCACCAGCAGAGATCGGCTAGCGGGCTACGAGCAGTACTTC
TRBV7-8,TRBJ2-6,-,once,CASSFPFDGANVLTF,TGTGCCAGCAGCTTCCCCTTTGATGGGGCCAACGTCCTGACTTTC
TRBV27,TRBJ1-2,TRBD1,-,CASSSLGQGRYYGYTF,TGTGCCAGCAGTTCCCTCGGACAGGGAAGGTACTATGGCTACACCTTC
TRBV27,TRBJ2-2,-,-,CASSLNGPGTGELFF,TGTGCCAGCAGTTTAAATGGCCCAGGCACCGGGGAGCTGTTTTTT
TRBV4-1,TRBJ2-2,-,-,CASSQTPGAGELFF,TGCGCCAGCAGCCAAACCCCAGGAGCCGGGGAGCTGTTTTTT
TRBV28,TRBJ2-1,TRBD1,-,CASSLPQGSYNEQFF,TGTGCCAGCAGTTTGCCACAGGGGTCCTACAATGAGCAGTTCTTC
TRBV27,TRBJ2-1,TRBD2,-,CASSPAGGRENEQFF,TGTGCCAGCAGTCCAGCGGGAGGGCGAGAAAATGAGCAGTTCTTC
TRBV11-2,TRBJ2-3,TRBD1,-,CASSSDRAADTQYF,TGTGCCAGCAGCTCCGACAGGGCAGCAGATACGCAGTATTTT
TRBV6-5,TRBJ2-7,TRBD1,-,CASSWTGGLEQYF,TGTGCCAGCAGTTGGACAGGGGGCCTCGAGCAGTACTTC
TRBV5-1,TRBJ2-2,-,-,CASSAPDGTNTGELFF,TGCGCCAGCAGCGCCCCGGACGGAACGAACACCGGGGAGCTGTTTTTT
TRBV9,TRBJ2-3,TRBD2,-,CASSELAGVMGDTQYF,TGTGCCAGCAGCGAACTAGCGGGAGTCATGGGAGATACGCAGTATTTT
TRBV7-9,TRBJ2-7,-,-,CASSHRQDSYEQYF,TGTGCCAGCAGCCACCGACAGGACTCCTACGAGCAGTACTTC
TRBV9,TRBJ2-3,TRBD2,-,CARSVDPGWGGTDTQYF,TGTGCCCGCAGCGTAGATCCAGGGTGGGGGGGAACAGATACGCAGTATTTT
TRBV27,TRBJ2-4,TRBD2,-,CASSPTSLLAGDRNIQYF,TGTGCCAGCAGCCCAACGAGCTTACTAGCGGGAGATAGGAACATTCAGTACTTC
TRBV29-1,TRBJ2-1,-,-,CSVVTGADYNEQFF,TGCAGCGTTGTGACGGGAGCAGATTACAATGAGCAGTTCTTC
TRBV6-6,TRBJ2-1,-,once,CASSLALVYNEQFF,TGTGCCAGCAGTCTAGCGTTAGTCTACAATGAGCAGTTCTTC
TRBV18,TRBJ2-1,-,-,CASSPSEGNEQFF,TGTGCCAGCTCACCCTCGGAGGGGAATGAGCAGTTCTTC
TRBV7-2,TRBJ2-3,TRBD2,few,CASSDSGSTSDTQYF,TGTGCCAGCAGCGATAGCGGGAGTACCTCAGATACGCAGTATTTT
TRBV7-9,TRBJ2-7,TRBD1,-,CASSSAGQGISYEQYF,TGTGCCAGCAGCAGCGCCGGACAGGGAATATCCTACGAGCAGTACTTC
TRBV11-2,TRBJ2-1,TRBD2,-,CASSLYGGSNYNEQFF,TGTGCCAGCAGCTTATATGGCGGGAGCAACTACAATGAGCAGTTCTTC
TRBV15,TRBJ2-7,-,-,CATGSRPSEQYF,TGTGCCACCGGGTCCCGACCTTCCGAGCAGTACTTC
TRBV29-1,TRBJ1-4,-,-,CSVLGAEEKLFF,TGCAGCGTCTTGGGGGCCGAGGAAAAACTGTTTTTT
TRBV2,TRBJ2-3,-,-,CASSALAPADTQYF,TGTGCCAGCAGTGCCCTAGCGCCGGCAGATACGCAGTATTTT
TRBV5-4,TRBJ2-7,TRBD2,-,CASSSEPPGLESYEQYF,TGTGCCAGCAGCTCGGAACCACCGGGACTAGAATCCTACGAGCAGTACTTC
TRBV10-2,TRBJ2-1,-,-,CASRFGISYNEQFF,TGCGCCAGCAGGTTCGGGATCTCCTACAATGAGCAGTTCTTC
TRBV10-3,TRBJ2-5,TRBD1,-,CAISEGGTGAQETQYF,TGTGCCATCAGTGAGGGGGGGACAGGGGCCCAAGAGACCCAGTACTTC
TRBV14,TRBJ2-4,-,-,CASSQDFRSGAKNIQYF,TGTGCCAGCAGCCAAGATTTTCGGTCGGGGGCCAAAAACATTCAGTACTTC
TRBV27,TRBJ2-3,TRBD2,-,CASSLGAGVLADTQYF,TGTGCCAGCAGTTTAGGGGCGGGAGTCTTAGCAGATACGCAGTATTTT